This TCR beta chain was sequenced during a study of pediatric ulcerative colitis. Study-level results: Substantially fewer templates came from a couple of patients' blood samples.

CDR3 size: 13 residues. Germline V gives CDR1 MNHEY, CDR2 SMNVEV (reference sequence). V lost 6 bases and J lost 6, with 15 bases in between. This clone appeared once. Its antigen remains unidentified. Assay: immunoSEQ multiplex PCR; the TCRdb copy retains only in-frame clones and omits some. The sample has around 65,000 clones; 77% are singletons. This clonotype originated in a boy aged 10-17 years with moderate ulcerative colitis. V gene TRBV27 combines with J gene TRBJ2-7; D gene ambiguous. The sequencing input was blood. The CDR3 spells CASSPGPSFEQYF. In DNA, the CDR3 is TGTGCCAGCAGCCCTGGCCCTAGTTTCGAGCAGTACTTC.